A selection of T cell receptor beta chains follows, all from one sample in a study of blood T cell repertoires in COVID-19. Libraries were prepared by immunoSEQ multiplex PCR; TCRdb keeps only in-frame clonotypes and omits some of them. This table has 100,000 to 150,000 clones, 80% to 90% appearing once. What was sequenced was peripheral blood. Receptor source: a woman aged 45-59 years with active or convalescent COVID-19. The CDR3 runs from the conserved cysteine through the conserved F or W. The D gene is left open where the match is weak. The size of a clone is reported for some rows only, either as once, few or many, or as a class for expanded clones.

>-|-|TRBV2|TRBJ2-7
CASSGGPYEQYF
TGTGCCAGCAGCGGCGGTCCCTACGAGCAGTACTTC
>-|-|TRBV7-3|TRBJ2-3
CASSFGHTDTQYF
TGTGCCAGCAGCTTCGGACACACAGATACGCAGTATTTT
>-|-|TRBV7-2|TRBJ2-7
CASSLDLPGSYEQYF
TGTGCCAGCAGCTTAGATTTACCGGGCTCCTACGAGCAGTACTTC
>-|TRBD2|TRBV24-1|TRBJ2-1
CATSDPGLAGYNEQFF
TGTGCCACCAGTGACCCCGGACTAGCGGGTTACAATGAGCAGTTCTTC
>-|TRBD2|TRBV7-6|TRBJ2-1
CASTRGGGFSYNEQFF
TGTGCCAGCACCCGCGGGGGAGGGTTCTCCTACAATGAGCAGTTCTTC
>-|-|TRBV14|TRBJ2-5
CASSQGILYRQETQYF
TGTGCCAGCAGCCAAGGTATTTTGTACAGACAAGAGACCCAGTACTTC
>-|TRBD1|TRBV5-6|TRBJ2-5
CASSLLQGAAQETQYF
TGTGCCAGCAGCTTGTTACAGGGGGCGGCCCAAGAGACCCAGTACTTC
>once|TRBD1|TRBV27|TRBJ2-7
CASSTSTGGASSSYEQYF
TGTGCCAGCAGTACCTCGACAGGGGGGGCCTCGAGCTCCTACGAGCAGTACTTC
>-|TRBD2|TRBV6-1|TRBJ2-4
CASSEGGSGLAGLWYF
TGTGCCAGCAGTGAAGGTGGCTCGGGACTAGCGGGTTTGTGGTACTTC
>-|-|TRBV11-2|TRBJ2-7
CASSPPGGYEQYF
TGTGCCAGCAGCCCTCCCGGGGGCTACGAGCAGTACTTC
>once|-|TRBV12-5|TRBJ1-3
CASGKSDSSGNTIYF
TGTGCTAGTGGAAAATCCGACAGCTCTGGAAACACCATATATTTT
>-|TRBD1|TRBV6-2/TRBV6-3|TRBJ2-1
CASSYGRGHGEQFF
TGTGCCAGCAGTTACGGCAGGGGGCATGGTGAGCAGTTCTTC
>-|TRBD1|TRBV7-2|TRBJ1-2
CASSLLGGGTGTNYGYTF
TGTGCCAGCAGCTTATTAGGCGGAGGGACAGGGACTAACTATGGCTACACCTTC
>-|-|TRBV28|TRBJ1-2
CASSLSGTIRYGYTF
TGTGCCAGCAGTCTATCCGGGACAATTCGGTATGGCTACACCTTC
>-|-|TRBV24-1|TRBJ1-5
CATSEGRGVAQPQHF
TGTGCCACCAGTGAGGGCAGGGGAGTTGCTCAGCCCCAGCATTTT
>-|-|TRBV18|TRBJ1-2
CASSPPGTNYGYTF
TGTGCCAGCTCACCACCCGGGACAAACTATGGCTACACCTTC
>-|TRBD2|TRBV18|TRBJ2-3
CASSPTTSGRWNTQYF
TGTGCCAGCTCACCTACGACTAGCGGGAGATGGAATACGCAGTATTTT
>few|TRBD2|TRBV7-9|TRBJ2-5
CASSSPHREEGRETQYF
TGTGCCAGCAGCTCCCCCCATCGGGAGGAGGGACGAGAGACCCAGTACTTC
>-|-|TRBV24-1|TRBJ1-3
CATEGSSGNTIYF
TGTGCCACCGAAGGGAGCTCTGGAAACACCATATATTTT
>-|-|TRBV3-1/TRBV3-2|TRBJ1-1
CASSQVSGNTEAFF
TGTGCCAGCAGCCAGGTTAGCGGCAACACTGAAGCTTTCTTT
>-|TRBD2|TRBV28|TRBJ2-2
CASSLFPPPSGITGELFF
TGTGCCAGCAGTTTGTTCCCCCCGCCTAGCGGGATAACCGGGGAGCTGTTTTTT
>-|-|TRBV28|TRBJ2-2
CASSGSKVGGATGELFF
TGTGCCAGCAGCGGGTCCAAGGTCGGCGGGGCAACCGGGGAGCTGTTTTTT
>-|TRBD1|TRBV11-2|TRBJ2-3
CASRPRDRTDTQYF
TGTGCCAGCAGACCTAGGGACAGAACAGATACGCAGTATTTT
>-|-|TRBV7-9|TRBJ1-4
CASSLDAGYNEKLFF
TGTGCCAGCAGCTTAGACGCAGGGTATAATGAAAAACTGTTTTTT
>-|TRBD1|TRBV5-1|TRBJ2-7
CASSSGTGTGGVQYF
TGCGCCAGCAGCTCAGGGACCGGGACAGGGGGAGTTCAGTACTTC
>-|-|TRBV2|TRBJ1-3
CASTPPAEGENTIYF
TGTGCCAGCACCCCCCCGGCCGAGGGGGAAAACACCATATATTTT
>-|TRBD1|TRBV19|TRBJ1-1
CASMGTGTSGGAFF
TGTGCCAGTATGGGGACAGGGACTTCCGGCGGGGCTTTCTTT
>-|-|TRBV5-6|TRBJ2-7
CASSLSGSSYEQYF
TGTGCCAGCAGCTTGAGTGGGAGCTCATACGAGCAGTACTTC
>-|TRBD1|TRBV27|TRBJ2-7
CASSWGTGVYEQYF
TGTGCCAGCAGTTGGGGGACAGGGGTCTACGAGCAGTACTTC
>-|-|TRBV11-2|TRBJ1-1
CASSRTWGHNTEAFF
TGTGCCAGCAGCCGAACGTGGGGCCACAACACTGAAGCTTTCTTT
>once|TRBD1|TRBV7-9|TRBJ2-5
CASSPGTGGQETQYF
TGTGCCAGCAGCCCAGGGACAGGGGGCCAAGAGACCCAGTACTTC
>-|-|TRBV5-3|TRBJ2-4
CARSGSVAKNIQYF
TGTGCCAGAAGCGGTTCGGTAGCCAAAAACATTCAGTACTTC
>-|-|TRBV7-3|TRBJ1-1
CASSLGGRVSGTEAFF
TGTGCCAGCAGCTTAGGTGGCAGGGTGTCGGGTACTGAAGCTTTCTTT
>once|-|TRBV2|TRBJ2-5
CASNEGGEEETQYF
TGTGCCAGCAATGAAGGCGGAGAGGAGGAGACCCAGTACTTC
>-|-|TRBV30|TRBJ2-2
CAWSVPGVSTGELFF
TGTGCCTGGAGTGTCCCAGGGGTTTCCACCGGGGAGCTGTTTTTT
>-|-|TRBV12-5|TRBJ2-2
CASGLVLGHPNTGELFF
TGTGCTAGTGGTTTGGTACTCGGACACCCGAACACCGGGGAGCTGTTTTTT
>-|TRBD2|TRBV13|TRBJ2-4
CASSPLWGERGLAKNIQYF
TGTGCCAGCAGCCCTCTTTGGGGCGAGCGGGGTCTAGCCAAAAACATTCAGTACTTC
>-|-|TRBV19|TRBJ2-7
CASGVTGWGPYEQYF
TGTGCCAGTGGCGTAACCGGGTGGGGGCCCTACGAGCAGTACTTC
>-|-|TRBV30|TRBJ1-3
CAWSFRGLGRNTIYF
TGTGCCTGGAGCTTCAGGGGTCTGGGGCGAAACACCATATATTTT
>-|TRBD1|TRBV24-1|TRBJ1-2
CATSAGGSGGYTF
TGTGCCACCAGTGCAGGGGGCAGCGGTGGCTACACCTTC
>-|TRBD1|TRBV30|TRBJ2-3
CAWENRGGSTDTQYF
TGTGCCTGGGAGAACAGGGGCGGGTCAACAGATACGCAGTATTTT
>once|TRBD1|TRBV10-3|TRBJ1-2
CAIRGGADYGYTF
TGTGCCATCAGAGGGGGCGCCGACTATGGCTACACCTTC
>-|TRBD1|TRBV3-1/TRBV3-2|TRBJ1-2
CASSQGGRGVGYTF
TGTGCCAGCAGCCAAGGGGGCAGGGGGGTTGGCTACACCTTC